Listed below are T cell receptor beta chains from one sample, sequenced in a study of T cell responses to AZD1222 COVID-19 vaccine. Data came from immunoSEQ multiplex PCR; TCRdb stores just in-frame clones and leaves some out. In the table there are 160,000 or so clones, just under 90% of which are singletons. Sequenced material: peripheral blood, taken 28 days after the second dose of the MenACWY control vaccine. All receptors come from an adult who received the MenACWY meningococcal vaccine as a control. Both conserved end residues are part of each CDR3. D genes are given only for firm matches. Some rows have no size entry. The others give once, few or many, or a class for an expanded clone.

TGTGCCAGCAGCGGCCCTGGGGCCAACGTCCTGACTTTC	CASSGPGANVLTF	NA	NA	TRBV5-4	TRBJ2-6
TGTGCCAGCAGACTCCTTACAGGGGGAAGTTATGGCTACACCTTC	CASRLLTGGSYGYTF	TRBD1	NA	TRBV3-1/TRBV3-2	TRBJ1-2
TGTGCCAGCAGCTTAGGCAGGCAAGAGACCCAGTACTTC	CASSLGRQETQYF	NA	NA	TRBV11-2	TRBJ2-5
TGTGCCAGCAGTTCATATAATTCACCCCTCCACTTT	CASSSYNSPLHF	NA	NA	TRBV27	TRBJ1-6
TGTGCCAGCAGTGAGCCGGGACTAGCGGGGGGTTACGAGCAGTACTTC	CASSEPGLAGGYEQYF	TRBD2	NA	TRBV2	TRBJ2-7
TGTGCCAGCAGTTACGAGACAGGAGTGAACACTGAAGCTTTCTTT	CASSYETGVNTEAFF	NA	NA	TRBV6-5	TRBJ1-1
TGTGCCAGCAGTTACGAGGGACTAGCGGGAGGAGATACGCAGTATTTT	CASSYEGLAGGDTQYF	TRBD2	NA	TRBV6-2/TRBV6-3	TRBJ2-3
TGTGCCAGCAGCAGGCAGACAGGTCTCGGTAACGAGCAGTACTTC	CASSRQTGLGNEQYF	NA	NA	TRBV7-3	TRBJ2-7
TGTGCCAGCGGAAAGGACGGCTACTATGGCTACACCTTC	CASGKDGYYGYTF	NA	NA	TRBV5-8	TRBJ1-2
TGTGCGTCACAAGGCCCTCCATGGGGAGAGCAGTACTTC	CASQGPPWGEQYF	NA	NA	TRBV28	TRBJ2-7
TGTGCCAGCCGGCCAGGGAACAATTCACCCCTCCACTTT	CASRPGNNSPLHF	NA	NA	TRBV2	TRBJ1-6
TGTGCCAGCAGTTACACGCGGCGGACTGAAGCTTTCTTT	CASSYTRRTEAFF	NA	NA	TRBV6-5	TRBJ1-1
TGTGCCACCAGTGGGGGCAGGAGTCAGCCCCAGCATTTT	CATSGGRSQPQHF	NA	NA	TRBV24-1	TRBJ1-5
TGTGCCAGCAGCGTAAGAGGTCAGGGGAGGGATTCACCCCTCCACTTT	CASSVRGQGRDSPLHF	NA	once	TRBV9	TRBJ1-6
TGTGCCAGCAGCGATCCCCAGGGCTCTAATGAAAAACTGTTTTTT	CASSDPQGSNEKLFF	NA	once	TRBV2	TRBJ1-4
TGCAGTGCTAGGGCAACAGGGGAAGCTTTCTTT	CSARATGEAFF	NA	NA	TRBV20-1	TRBJ1-1
TGTGCCTGGAGAGGGCAGGGTGCTCTTGAAAAACTGTTTTTT	CAWRGQGALEKLFF	NA	NA	TRBV30	TRBJ1-4
TGTGCCAGCAGTTCCCCTACCAACGAGGGCTACACCTTC	CASSSPTNEGYTF	NA	NA	TRBV28	TRBJ1-2
TGTGCCAGCAGTACACCTAGCGGGGCTAGCTCCTACGAGCAGTACTTC	CASSTPSGASSYEQYF	TRBD2	NA	TRBV27	TRBJ2-7
TGTGCCTGGAGTGCAGAGACCCAGTACTTC	CAWSAETQYF	NA	NA	TRBV30	TRBJ2-5
TGTGCCAGCAGCTTTAGTCCTTACGAGCAGTACTTC	CASSFSPYEQYF	NA	NA	TRBV5-6	TRBJ2-7
TGTGCCAGTAGTCGGGACAGGGGGATTACTGAAGCTTTCTTT	CASSRDRGITEAFF	TRBD1	NA	TRBV19	TRBJ1-1
TGCGCCAGCAGTTTGGCTAGCGGGAGCTACGAGCAGTACTTC	CASSLASGSYEQYF	TRBD2	NA	TRBV10-1	TRBJ2-7
TGTGCCACCAGTGATTTCCCACAGGACCATGAGCAGTTCTTC	CATSDFPQDHEQFF	NA	NA	TRBV24-1	TRBJ2-1
TGTGCCAGTAGTACCCCGGGACAGGAGGCTGGCTACACCTTC	CASSTPGQEAGYTF	TRBD1	NA	TRBV19	TRBJ1-2
TGTGCCAGTTCGTGGACAGCGGTGGGTACTGCTTTGAATGAAAAACTGTTTTTT	CASSWTAVGTALNEKLFF	NA	once	TRBV19	TRBJ1-4
TGCAGTGCTAGTCCAGGGGCCGGGGAGCTGTTTTTT	CSASPGAGELFF	NA	NA	TRBV20-1	TRBJ2-2
TGTGCCAGCAGCTTCCAGGCGGCGGGGGCAAACATTCAGTACTTC	CASSFQAAGANIQYF	NA	once	TRBV5-4	TRBJ2-4
TGTGCCAGCAGTCCTCCACAGGGGCTAGGGAGTTCACCCCTCCACTTT	CASSPPQGLGSSPLHF	TRBD1	few	TRBV28	TRBJ1-6
TGTGCCAGCTCACCGGTGGTACAGGATAACTATGGCTACACCTTC	CASSPVVQDNYGYTF	NA	NA	TRBV18	TRBJ1-2
TGTGCCAGCAGCTTACAGGGGGCAAGGGAGACCCAGTACTTC	CASSLQGARETQYF	TRBD1	NA	TRBV7-9	TRBJ2-5
TGCGCCAGCAGTGAACGTGTGGGAGCCTCCACCGGGGAGCTGTTTTTT	CASSERVGASTGELFF	NA	NA	TRBV10-1	TRBJ2-2
TGTGCCAGCAGCCCACCGGGACAGTACTACGAGCAGTACTTC	CASSPPGQYYEQYF	TRBD1	few	TRBV7-9	TRBJ2-7
TGTGCCAGCAGTTGGGGGGAGGCGACAAATGAAAAACTGTTTTTT	CASSWGEATNEKLFF	NA	NA	TRBV7-9	TRBJ1-4
TGTGCCAGCTCACCAAATAGCGGGACTAGCACAGATACGCAGTATTTT	CASSPNSGTSTDTQYF	TRBD2	NA	TRBV18	TRBJ2-3
TGTGCCAGCAGCCAACAGGGAGACACTGAAGCTTTCTTT	CASSQQGDTEAFF	NA	NA	TRBV7-3	TRBJ1-1
TGTGCCAGCAGCTTTACAGGGGGCGGCACTGAAGCTTTCTTT	CASSFTGGGTEAFF	TRBD1	NA	TRBV28	TRBJ1-1
TGTGCCAGCAGTTACACAGGGATGAACACTGAAGCTTTCTTT	CASSYTGMNTEAFF	NA	NA	TRBV6-2/TRBV6-3	TRBJ1-1
TGTGCCAGCAGCCTTCACCGGGACGGAGTATCTTACGAGCAGTACTTC	CASSLHRDGVSYEQYF	NA	NA	TRBV3-1/TRBV3-2	TRBJ2-7
TGTGCCACCAGTTCGGGAGGGACCCCCCTGGGGGGCTACACCTTC	CATSSGGTPLGGYTF	NA	NA	TRBV24-1	TRBJ1-2
TGTGCCAGCAGCAACGGACTAGCGGGACCCGGGGAGCTGTTTTTT	CASSNGLAGPGELFF	TRBD2	NA	TRBV7-3	TRBJ2-2
TGTGCCAGTAGTCGGGCCGCTGTTAGCTCCTACGAGCAGTACTTC	CASSRAAVSSYEQYF	NA	once	TRBV19	TRBJ2-7
TGTGCCACCAGTGAGGACATAGGGGGCACTGGGGCCAACGTCCTGACTTTC	CATSEDIGGTGANVLTF	TRBD1	NA	TRBV24-1	TRBJ2-6
TGTGCCAGCAGTCCCGGCGAGATCAGGCCTGCATGGGGCACTGAAGCTTTCTTT	CASSPGEIRPAWGTEAFF	NA	NA	TRBV28	TRBJ1-1
TGTGCCACCAGTGATCCCCTGAGGGGAGTAAAGGGCAGTGAGCAGTTCTTC	CATSDPLRGVKGSEQFF	NA	NA	TRBV24-1	TRBJ2-1
TGCGCCAGCAGTCAATCCGGTTATCCAGGTCCTAACACTGAAGCTTTCTTT	CASSQSGYPGPNTEAFF	NA	NA	TRBV23-1	TRBJ1-1
TGCAGCGTTGAGGGGCAGATGAACACTGAAGCTTTCTTT	CSVEGQMNTEAFF	NA	NA	TRBV29-1	TRBJ1-1
TGCGCCAGCAGCCAAGGCCTAGCCAAAGTGGGGGAGCTGTTTTTT	CASSQGLAKVGELFF	NA	NA	TRBV4-3	TRBJ2-2
TGTGCCAGTAGTCCAAGCCGGGACAGGGCTTCACCCCTCCACTTT	CASSPSRDRASPLHF	TRBD1	NA	TRBV19	TRBJ1-6
TGTGCCAGTAGCACACAGGGGTCCAATCAGCCCCAGCATTTT	CASSTQGSNQPQHF	TRBD1	NA	TRBV19	TRBJ1-5
TGTGCCTGGGAACAGGGGCTGAACACTGAAGCTTTCTTT	CAWEQGLNTEAFF	TRBD1	NA	TRBV30	TRBJ1-1